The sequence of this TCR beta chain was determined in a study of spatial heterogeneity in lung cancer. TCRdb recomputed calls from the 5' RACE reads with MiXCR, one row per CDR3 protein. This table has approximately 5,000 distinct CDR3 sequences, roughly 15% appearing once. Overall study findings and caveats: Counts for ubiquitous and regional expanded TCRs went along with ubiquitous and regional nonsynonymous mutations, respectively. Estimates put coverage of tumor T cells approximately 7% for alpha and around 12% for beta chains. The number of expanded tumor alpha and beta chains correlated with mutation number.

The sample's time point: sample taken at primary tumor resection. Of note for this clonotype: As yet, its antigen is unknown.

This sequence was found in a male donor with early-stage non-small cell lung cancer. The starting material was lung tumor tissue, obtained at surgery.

The CDR3 DNA is TGTGCCAGCAGGCCGGGACTAGCGCACCGTACGCAGTATTTT. Protein sequence: CASRPGLAHRTQYF. This chain links TRBV3-1 with TRBJ2-3, with 10 positions matching TRBD2. With 6 bases clipped from V and 8 bases from J, the junction kept 8 bases outside the gene matches. The CDR3 is 14 residues long. Looked up from germline, CDR1 is LGHDT and CDR2 is YNNKEL (reference sequence).